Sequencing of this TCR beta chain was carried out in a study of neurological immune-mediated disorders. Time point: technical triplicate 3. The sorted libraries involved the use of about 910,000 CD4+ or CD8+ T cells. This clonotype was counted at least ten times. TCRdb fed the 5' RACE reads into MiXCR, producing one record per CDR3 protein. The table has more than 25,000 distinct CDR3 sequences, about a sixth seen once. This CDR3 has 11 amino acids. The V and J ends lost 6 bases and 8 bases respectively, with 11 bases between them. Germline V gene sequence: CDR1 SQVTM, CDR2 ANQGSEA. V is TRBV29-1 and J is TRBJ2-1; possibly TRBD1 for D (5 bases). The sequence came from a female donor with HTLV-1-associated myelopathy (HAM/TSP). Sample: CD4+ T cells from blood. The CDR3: CSVGPGDEQFF. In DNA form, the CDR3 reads TGCAGCGTGGGGCCTGGCGATGAGCAGTTCTTC.